This TCR beta chain comes out of a study of cytomegalovirus exposure and HLA in healthy donors. Broader study findings: TCR beta V- and J-gene trimming, according to a later analysis, was linked to a missense DCLRE1C variant. Indistinguishability led to the exclusion of some V segments, TRBV6-2 and TRBV6-3 included. The presence/absence work took it that sequencing depth was about the same across donors.

Note on this clone: Antigen unknown.

V was clipped by 1 base and J by 4 bases; unmatched bases: 7. The CDR3 is 16 amino acids. CDR1 and CDR2 from the germline V gene are MNHEY and SVGAGI. The PCR made use of 60 Vbeta and 13 Jbeta primers. Profiling relied on immunoSEQ multiplex PCR, and the TCRdb table lists in-frame clones only, not all of them. The table has some 160,000 clones, about 72% seen once. Sequenced sample: PBMCs. V usage is TRBV6-5 and J usage is TRBJ1-3, with TRBD1 identical over 7 bases. The clonotype originates from a man in his fifties in good health and CMV-seropositive. CDR3 DNA: TGTGCCAGCAGTTACTTGCCGACAGGGTCAGGAAACACCATATATTTT. Translating it yields CASSYLPTGSGNTIYF.